The 20 T cell receptor beta chains presented below share a single source sample, sequenced in a study of T-cell reconstitution after alpha-beta-depleted transplantation in children. The TCRbeta library was prepared with unique molecular identifiers. In TCRdb, the PCR reads were re-called with MiXCR into one record per CDR3 protein. The sample records around 400,000 distinct CDR3 sequences, 20% being singletons. Here the sequenced sample was PBMCs from the stem cell graft donor, taken from the stem cell graft. The receptors originated from a human donor who donated a stem cell graft to a child with acute myeloid leukemia.

This clonotype occurred a few times. This chain uses TRBV5-1 with TRBJ2-7; 7 nucleotides line up with TRBD2. With V trimmed by 4 bases and J by 1 base, 8 bases remained unmatched. The CDR3 contains 15 residues. The germline CDR1 and CDR2 sequences are SGHRS and YFSETQ. The CDR3 is CASSGGDARSYEQYF. CDR3 DNA sequence: TGCGCCAGCAGCGGGGGGGATGCGCGTTCCTACGAGCAGTACTTC.

The chain combines TRBV5-1 with TRBJ2-7; tentatively, D is TRBD1 (6 bases). CDR3 length: 12 residues. Germline V gene sequence: CDR1 SGHRS, CDR2 YFSETQ. The V and J ends lost 5 bases and 3 bases respectively, with 9 bases between them. CDR3 in amino acids: CASRLDSYEQYF. CDR3 nucleotides: TGCGCCAGCAGACTGGACAGCTACGAGCAGTACTTC.

At least ten counts were recorded for this clonotype. V gene TRBV29-1 combines with J gene TRBJ2-1, with 7 bases lining up with TRBD1. Trimming cost V 5 bases and J 0 bases; bases outside gene matches: 7. Germline lookup yields CDR1 SQVTM and CDR2 ANQGSEA. The CDR3 has 15 residues. CDR3 sequence: CSVSSGTVSYNEQFF. The CDR3 DNA follows: TGCAGCGTTTCCTCCGGGACAGTCTCCTACAATGAGCAGTTCTTC.

The chain combines TRBV25-1 with TRBJ1-1, with no clear D. This CDR3 region has 13 residues. Trimming took 4 bases from V and 4 from J, leaving 10 bases between them. Germline V gene sequence: CDR1 MGHDK, CDR2 SYGVNS. The CDR3, as DNA: TGTGCCAGCAGTGGAAGACTGGGCACTGAAGCTTTCTTT. Translating gives CASSGRLGTEAFF.

This clonotype turned up a few times. J is TRBJ2-7 and V is TRBV7-2; a possible D gene is TRBD2 (5 bases). This CDR3 region has 14 residues. Germline loops: CDR1 SGHTA, CDR2 FQGNSA. Between the trimmed V and J ends, which lost 5 bases and 5 bases, there was a span of 16 bases. The CDR3, as DNA: TGTGCCAGCAGCCTAGGAGTAGCGTGGAACGAGCAGTACTTC. Translation gives CASSLGVAWNEQYF.

V usage is TRBV19 and J usage is TRBJ1-1; unclear D gene. The CDR3 totals 12 residues. V gave up 4 bases and J gave up 5 bases, with 8 bases separating them. The germline V gene has CDR1 LNHDA and CDR2 SQIVND (reference sequence). CDR3 nucleotide sequence: TGTGCCAGTAGTAGGACCCGGACTGAAGCTTTCTTT. Amino acid sequence: CASSRTRTEAFF.

This clonotype has a handful of counts. J is TRBJ2-7 and V is TRBV6-1; tentatively, D is TRBD2 (6 bases). Looked up from germline, CDR1 is MNHNS and CDR2 is SASEGT. V lost 2 bases, J lost 6 bases, and 8 bases lay in between. The CDR3 runs to 12 residues. CDR3 DNA sequence: TGTGCCAGCAGTGAACTGGGGGGCGAGCAGTACTTC. This sequence encodes CASSELGGEQYF.

This clonotype was seen repeatedly, ten times or more. The chain has TRBV20-1 and TRBJ2-4; D could derive from TRBD1 or TRBD2 (6 bases each). The V gene's germline CDR1 is DFQATT and CDR2 SNEGSKA (reference sequence). The CDR3 contains 14 residues. The ends were cut back, 7 bases at V and 0 bases at J, with 13 bases in the middle. In nucleotides, the CDR3 is TGCAGTGGAGCAAAGGGGGGAGCCAAAAACATTCAGTACTTC. This translates into CSGAKGGAKNIQYF.

The V gene is TRBV7-6, the J gene TRBJ2-1, with TRBD2 matching over 13 bases. Germline CDR1 and CDR2: SGHVS and FNYEAQ. J gave up 2 bases and V 2 bases, and 9 bases lay outside the gene matches. The CDR3 length is 19 residues. The DNA of the CDR3 is TGTGCCAGCAGCTTAAAGGCTAGGACTAGCGGGAGAACCTACAATGAGCAGTTCTTC. This sequence encodes CASSLKARTSGRTYNEQFF.

There are many counts of this clonotype. J is TRBJ2-7 and V is TRBV20-1, with 10 nucleotides matching TRBD1. V gave up 0 bases and J gave up 3 bases; unmatched junction bases: 5. Germline loops: CDR1 DFQATT, CDR2 SNEGSKA (reference sequence). The CDR3 is 15 residues long. The CDR3 DNA is TGCAGTGCTAGAGACACCGGGACAGGGGACTACGAGCAGTACTTC. It is translated as CSARDTGTGDYEQYF.

This clonotype was seen a handful of times. The chain is built from TRBV18 and TRBJ1-2; 8 bases agree with TRBD1. Germline CDR1 is KGHSH and CDR2 is LQKENI. V was clipped by 5 bases and J by 8 bases; unmatched bases: 7. The CDR3 runs 13 residues. The chain's CDR3 is CASSYDRGNGYTF. The CDR3 DNA follows: TGTGCCAGCTCATACGACAGGGGAAACGGCTACACCTTC.

In its sample, this clonotype was seen a few times. The genes are TRBV20-1 and TRBJ2-1; no firm D call. The CDR3 totals 15 residues. Germline assignment: CDR1 DFQATT and CDR2 SNEGSKA (reference sequence). Trimming removed 1 base at V and 7 bases at J, with 17 bases between. The DNA for the CDR3 is TGCAGTGCTAGAGTTAGGCCCCTCCTAGGGAATGAGCAGTTCTTC. This sequence encodes CSARVRPLLGNEQFF.

The chain combines TRBV29-1 with TRBJ1-1, with TRBD1 as a possible D gene (6 bases). The CDR3 runs to 14 residues. The germline V gene encodes CDR1 SQVTM and CDR2 ANQGSEA. Trimming removed 8 bases at V and 6 bases at J, with 22 bases between. The CDR3: CSWGTNARTPEAFF. The CDR3, as DNA: TGCAGCTGGGGGACAAACGCGCGCACGCCTGAAGCTTTCTTT.

The rearrangement links TRBV28 to TRBJ2-4; unclear D gene. The V gene lost 6 bases and the J gene lost 0 bases, with 18 bases spanning the gap. This CDR3 region has 17 residues. The germline V gene has CDR1 MDHEN and CDR2 SYDVKM. The CDR3 nucleotides read TGTGCCAGCAGCTTGGGCTCGGTGGTGCTAGCCAAAAACATTCAGTACTTC. This codes for CASSLGSVVLAKNIQYF.

This clonotype came up a few times. The J gene is TRBJ2-2, the V gene TRBV2; TRBD1 agrees at 7 bases. CDR3 length: 15 amino acids. Germline lookup yields CDR1 SNHLY and CDR2 FYNNEI. The V segment lost 4 bases and the J segment 4 bases; nucleotides outside the gene matches: 6. CDR3 in amino acids: CASSASGTATGELFF. CDR3 in DNA: TGTGCCAGCAGTGCATCCGGGACAGCCACCGGGGAGCTGTTTTTT.

V gene TRBV24-1 combines with J gene TRBJ2-1, with 11 bases matching TRBD2. CDR3 length equals 16 residues. CDR1 is KGHDR and CDR2 is SFDVKD in the germline V gene. V gave up 3 bases and J gave up 6 bases; unmatched junction bases: 6. The CDR3 DNA follows: TGTGCCACCAGTGATCCCGGGACTAGCGGCACCAATGAGCAGTTCTTC. Translation: CATSDPGTSGTNEQFF.

This clonotype was counted a few times. The chain recombines TRBV5-1 with TRBJ2-1; D unclear. The germline V gene encodes CDR1 SGHRS and CDR2 YFSETQ. Trimming left V 4 bases short and J 0 bases short, with 11 bases between. This CDR3 has 15 amino acids. The CDR3 loop reads CASSGAESSYNEQFF. In DNA, the CDR3 is TGCGCCAGCAGCGGTGCGGAAAGCTCCTACAATGAGCAGTTCTTC.

This clonotype occurred a few times. The chain has TRBV11-3 and TRBJ2-1, with TRBD1 matching over 8 bases. Trimming removed 5 bases from V and 10 bases from J; junction bases left unmatched: 13. This CDR3 comprises 15 residues. Germline CDR1 and CDR2: SGHNT and YENEEA. In DNA, the CDR3 is TGTGCCAGCAGCCTTGGACAGGGTCCGACGGGAGAGCAGTTCTTC. It yields the protein CASSLGQGPTGEQFF.

This clonotype was detected ten times or more. The gene calls are TRBV15 and TRBJ2-7; D is unresolved. Between the trimmed V and J ends, which lost 1 base and 2 bases, there was a span of 6 bases. This CDR3 is built from 13 residues. Germline V gene sequence: CDR1 LNHNV, CDR2 YYDKDF (reference sequence). The CDR3 is CATSRGAPYEQYF. The CDR3 DNA reads as TGTGCCACCAGCAGAGGGGCTCCCTACGAGCAGTACTTC.

This clonotype occurred once. The V call is TRBV12-3 or TRBV12-4, the J call TRBJ1-4; the match to TRBD1 covers 7 bases. Trimming took 6 bases from V and 3 from J; bases not matched to a gene: 10. The length of the CDR3 is 16 residues. The CDR3 loop reads CASRVTQQGSNEKLFF. CDR3 sequence (DNA): TGTGCCAGCAGGGTAACCCAACAGGGGTCTAATGAAAAACTGTTTTTT.